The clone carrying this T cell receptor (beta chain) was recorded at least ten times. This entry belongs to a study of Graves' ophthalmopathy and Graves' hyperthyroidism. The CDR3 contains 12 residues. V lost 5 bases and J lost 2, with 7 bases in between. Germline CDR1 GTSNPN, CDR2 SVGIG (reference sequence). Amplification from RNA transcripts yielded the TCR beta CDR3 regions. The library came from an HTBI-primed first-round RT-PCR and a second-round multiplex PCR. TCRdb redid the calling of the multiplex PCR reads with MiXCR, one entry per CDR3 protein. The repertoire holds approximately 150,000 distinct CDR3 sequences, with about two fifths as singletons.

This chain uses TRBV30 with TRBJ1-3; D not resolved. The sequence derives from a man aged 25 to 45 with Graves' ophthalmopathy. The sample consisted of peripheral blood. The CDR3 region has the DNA TGTGCCTGGGGATCAACTGGAAACACCATATATTTT. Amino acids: CAWGSTGNTIYF.